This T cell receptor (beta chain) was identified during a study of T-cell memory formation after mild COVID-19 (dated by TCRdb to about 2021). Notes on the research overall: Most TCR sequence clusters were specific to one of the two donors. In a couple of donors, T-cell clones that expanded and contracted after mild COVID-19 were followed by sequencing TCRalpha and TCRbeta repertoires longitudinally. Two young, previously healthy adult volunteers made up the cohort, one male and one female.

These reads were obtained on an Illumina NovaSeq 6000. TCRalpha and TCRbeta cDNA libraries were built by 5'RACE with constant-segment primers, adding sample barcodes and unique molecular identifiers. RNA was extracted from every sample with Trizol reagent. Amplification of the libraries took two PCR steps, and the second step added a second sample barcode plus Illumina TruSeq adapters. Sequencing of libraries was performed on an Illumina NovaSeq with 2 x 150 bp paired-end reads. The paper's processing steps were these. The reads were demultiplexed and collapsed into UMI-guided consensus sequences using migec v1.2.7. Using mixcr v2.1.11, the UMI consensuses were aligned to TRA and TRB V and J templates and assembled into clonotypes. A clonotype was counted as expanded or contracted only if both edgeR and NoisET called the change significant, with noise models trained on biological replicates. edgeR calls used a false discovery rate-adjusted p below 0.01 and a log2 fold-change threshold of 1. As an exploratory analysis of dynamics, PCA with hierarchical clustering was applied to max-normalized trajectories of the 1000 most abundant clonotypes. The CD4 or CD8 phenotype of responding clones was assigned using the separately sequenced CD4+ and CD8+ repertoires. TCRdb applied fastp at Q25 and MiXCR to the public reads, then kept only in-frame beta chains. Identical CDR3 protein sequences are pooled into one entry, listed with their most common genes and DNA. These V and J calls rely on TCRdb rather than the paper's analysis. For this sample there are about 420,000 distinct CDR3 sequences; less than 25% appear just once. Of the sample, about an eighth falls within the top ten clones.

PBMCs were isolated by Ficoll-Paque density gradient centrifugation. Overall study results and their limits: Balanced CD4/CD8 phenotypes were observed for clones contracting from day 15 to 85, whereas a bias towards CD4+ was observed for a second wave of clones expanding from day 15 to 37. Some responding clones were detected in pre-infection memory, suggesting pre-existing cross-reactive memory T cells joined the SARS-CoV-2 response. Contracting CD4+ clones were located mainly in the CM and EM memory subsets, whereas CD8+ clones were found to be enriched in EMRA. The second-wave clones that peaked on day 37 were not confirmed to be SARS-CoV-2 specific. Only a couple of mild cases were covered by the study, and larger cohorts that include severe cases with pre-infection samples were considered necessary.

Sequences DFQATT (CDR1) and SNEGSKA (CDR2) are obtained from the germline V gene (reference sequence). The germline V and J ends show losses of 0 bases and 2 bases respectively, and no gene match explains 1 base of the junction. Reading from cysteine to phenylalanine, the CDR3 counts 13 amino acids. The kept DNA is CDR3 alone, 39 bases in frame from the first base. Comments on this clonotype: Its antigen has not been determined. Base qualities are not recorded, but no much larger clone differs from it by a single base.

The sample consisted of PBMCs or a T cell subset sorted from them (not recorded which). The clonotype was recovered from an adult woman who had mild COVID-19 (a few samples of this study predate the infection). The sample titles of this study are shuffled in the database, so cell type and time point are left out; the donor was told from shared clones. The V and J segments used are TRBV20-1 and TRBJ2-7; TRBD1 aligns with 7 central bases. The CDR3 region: CSARDQGAYEQYF. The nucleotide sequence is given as TGCAGTGCTAGAGATCAGGGGGCCTACGAGCAGTACTTC.